This passage covers 18 T cell receptor beta chains from one sample sequenced in a study of blood T cell repertoires in COVID-19. Sequencing was performed with immunoSEQ multiplex PCR; in TCRdb, only in-frame clones are kept and a portion is missing. Of about 380,000 clones listed, nearly 90% were seen once; the top ten hold 6.5% to 8%. Sample: peripheral blood. These receptor sequences come from a man between 18 and 29 years old with active or convalescent COVID-19.

The rearrangement links TRBV19 to TRBJ1-3, with 7 bases that match TRBD1. V gave up 5 bases and J gave up 2 bases; unmatched junction bases: 15. The germline gives CDR1 LNHDA, CDR2 SQIVND (reference sequence). The CDR3 length is 18 residues. The CDR3 DNA reads TGTGCCAGTAGTCCCCGGGACAGTTTGGAACGTGCTGGAAACACCATATATTTT. Its protein is CASSPRDSLERAGNTIYF.

The chain couples TRBV5-1 to TRBJ1-1; D might be TRBD1 (5 bases). Germline V gene data show CDR1 as SGHRS and CDR2 as YFSETQ. The V end lost 0 bases, the J end lost 0 bases, and 12 bases lay between the germline ends. The CDR3 loop spans 16 amino acids. CDR3 sequence reads: CASSLDQGIMNTEAFF. The CDR3 bases are TGCGCCAGCAGCTTGGACCAGGGCATAATGAACACTGAAGCTTTCTTT.

The gene calls are TRBV25-1 and TRBJ2-3, with 11 positions matching TRBD1. The CDR3 runs to 15 residues. J lost 6 bases, V lost 4 bases, and 6 bases had no gene match. Germline loops: CDR1 MGHDK, CDR2 SYGVNS. The CDR3: CASSGDRGFDDTQYF. The CDR3 bases are TGTGCCAGCAGTGGGGACAGGGGGTTTGATGATACGCAGTATTTT.

V gene TRBV15 combines with J gene TRBJ1-2; the D gene is possibly TRBD1 (6 bases). The CDR3 length is 17 residues. CDR1 is LNHNV, CDR2 YYDKDF, per germline (reference sequence). V was pared by 2 bases and J by 8 bases, with 24 bases between. In nucleotides, the CDR3 is TGTGCCACCAGCAGATCATATGGGGACATAAAGACAAGGGGCTACACCTTC. As protein: CATSRSYGDIKTRGYTF.

The chain joins TRBV7-7 to TRBJ2-7, with D possibly being TRBD2 (6 bases). Germline CDR1 and CDR2: SSHAT and FNYEAQ (reference sequence). This CDR3 spans 13 amino acids. With 6 bases removed from V and 5 bases from J, the gap between germline ends came to 14 bases. The chain's CDR3 is CASSCGEVHEQYF. CDR3 DNA sequence: TGTGCCAGCAGTTGTGGGGAGGTCCACGAGCAGTACTTC.

J is TRBJ1-2 and V is TRBV28; 7 positions match TRBD1. The V gene's germline CDR1 is MDHEN and CDR2 SYDVKM. The CDR3 is made up of 17 amino acids. V shed 4 bases and J 6 bases; nucleotides not matched to a gene: 17. DNA for the CDR3: TGTGCCAGCAGTTCCCCCACAGGGGCGCATAGAAGTCATGGCTACACCTTC. It translates to CASSSPTGAHRSHGYTF.

The V gene is TRBV9, the J gene TRBJ2-1; 9 bases agree with TRBD2. Trimming at V came to 3 bases and at J to 0 bases, leaving 1 base not matched to a gene. Germline V gene sequence: CDR1 SGDLS, CDR2 YYNGEE. CDR3 size: 15 residues. CDR3 nucleotides: TGTGCCAGCAGCGAGCGGGGGGACTCCTACAATGAGCAGTTCTTC. As protein: CASSERGDSYNEQFF.

This chain joins TRBV25-1 and TRBJ1-6, with TRBD1 as a possible D gene (5 bases). Trimming took off 10 bases at V and 8 bases at J, with 12 bases between the two ends. CDR1 and CDR2 (germline): MGHDK, SYGVNS. This CDR3 contains 12 residues. The CDR3 sequence: CATKIGDSPLHF. The CDR3, as DNA: TGTGCCACAAAGATAGGGGATTCACCCCTCCACTTT.

This clone appeared a single time. The CDR3 nucleotides are TGTGCCAGCAGTGACCCCTCAGGGACAGGGGAACTCTATGGCTACACCTTC. The encoded protein is CASSDPSGTGELYGYTF. The V gene is TRBV25-1, the J gene TRBJ1-2; 10 nucleotides agree with TRBD1. The junction had 11 bases not matched to a gene; V was cut back by 3 bases and J by 4 bases. Germline V lookup: CDR1 MGHDK, CDR2 SYGVNS. The CDR3 consists of 17 residues.

This sequence joins TRBV28 and TRBJ1-2, with 7 bases aligning to TRBD1. This CDR3 comprises 13 residues. From germline, CDR1 is MDHEN and CDR2 SYDVKM. Trimming at V came to 8 bases and at J to 4 bases, leaving 7 bases not matched to a gene. CDR3 in amino acids: CASGGQSFYGYTF. The CDR3 region has the DNA TGTGCCAGCGGGGGACAGTCCTTCTATGGCTACACCTTC.

The chain uses TRBV7-2 and TRBJ2-5, with D maybe TRBD2 (6 bases). The germline gives CDR1 SGHTA, CDR2 FQGNSA. Trimming removed 6 bases from V and 7 bases from J, with 15 bases in between. The CDR3 spans 13 residues. CDR3 protein: CASSPNTEGTQYF. The DNA for the CDR3 is TGTGCCAGCAGTCCAAACACGGAGGGGACCCAGTACTTC.

This rearrangement joins TRBV3-1 (or the pseudogene TRBV3-2) to TRBJ2-1, with TRBD2 matching over 12 bases. Per germline, CDR1 LGHDT and CDR2 YNNKEL (reference sequence). V lost 7 bases to trimming and J lost 1 base; unmatched junction nucleotides: 2. The CDR3 covers 15 residues. The CDR3 here is CASTTSGSSYNEQFF. The CDR3, as DNA: TGTGCCAGCACGACTAGCGGGAGTTCCTACAATGAGCAGTTCTTC.

The chain is built from TRBV4-3 and TRBJ1-5; D not resolved. CDR1 and CDR2 from the germline V gene are LGHNA and YSLEER. This CDR3 comprises 14 residues. V was shortened by 0 bases and J by 9 bases, with 12 bases between the two germline ends. The CDR3 here is CASSQDRSLRPQHF. The CDR3 DNA follows: TGCGCCAGCAGCCAAGATCGGAGTTTGCGGCCCCAGCATTTT.

The chain uses TRBV2 and TRBJ1-5, with D tentatively TRBD1 (5 bases). Germline V gene data show CDR1 as SNHLY and CDR2 as FYNNEI. The CDR3 consists of 14 residues. V was pared by 4 bases and J by 6 bases, with 13 bases between. Here the CDR3 DNA reads TGTGCCAGCAGTGGAAGCGAAGGGGTTCAGCCCCAGCATTTT. Protein sequence: CASSGSEGVQPQHF.

This chain connects TRBV3-1 (or the pseudogene TRBV3-2) to TRBJ1-6; the D is unclear. The germline V gene has CDR1 LGHDT and CDR2 YNNKEL (reference sequence). V dropped 4 bases and J dropped 7 bases, with 17 bases sitting between them. The CDR3 is 16 amino acids. CDR3 sequence reads: CASSPRPEVRNSPLHF. In DNA form, the CDR3 reads TGTGCCAGCAGCCCCCGCCCCGAGGTCCGGAATTCACCCCTCCACTTT.

The rearrangement joins TRBV5-4 to TRBJ2-7; 9 nucleotides align to TRBD1. Per germline, CDR1 SGHNT and CDR2 YYREEE (reference sequence). V shed 4 bases and J 2 bases; nucleotides not matched to a gene: 7. This CDR3 spans 15 amino acids. The CDR3 DNA follows: TGTGCCAGCAGCACTCCGGGACAGGGCCCCTACGAGCAGTACTTC. Translating gives CASSTPGQGPYEQYF.

V usage is TRBV29-1 and J usage is TRBJ2-5; possible D gene TRBD1, 5 bases. V lost 6 bases to trimming and J lost 5 bases, with 19 bases between them. The CDR3 is made up of 14 amino acids. Germline V gene data show CDR1 as SQVTM and CDR2 as ANQGSEA. The CDR3 loop is CSVKGNVNWETQYF. The CDR3 DNA follows: TGCAGCGTAAAGGGGAACGTAAACTGGGAGACCCAGTACTTC.

The chain carries TRBV4-3 and TRBJ2-7; 7 bases line up with TRBD1. With 1 base clipped from V and 4 bases from J, the junction kept 4 bases outside the gene matches. Per germline, CDR1 LGHNA and CDR2 YSLEER. This CDR3 has 14 residues. The chain's CDR3 is CASSQVQGPYEQYF. The CDR3 DNA reads as TGCGCCAGCAGCCAAGTACAGGGGCCATACGAGCAGTACTTC.